Listed here is a single T cell receptor beta chain. The antigen is unknown. With the read ending 3 residues before the CDR3 end, the germline J gene is used to fill in that end. The nonmyeloablative bone marrow transplants came from related graft donors, with transient mixed chimerism. Sequenced by immunoSEQ multiplex PCR; TCRdb stores in-frame clones only, minus some. The sample's table shows about 14,000 clones. The source of the sample is a study of Tregs in tolerant kidney transplant recipients. Study-wide findings and caveats: Nucleotide sequences could not be compared across some patients' samples due to primer changes.

J was trimmed by 3 bases and V by 2 bases; bases with no gene match: 9. The CDR3 covers 15 residues. Per the germline V gene, CDR1 is SQVTM and CDR2 is ANQGSEA. This chain joins TRBV29-1 and TRBJ2-7; the match to TRBD2 covers 8 bases. This material consisted of CD8+ T cells from blood (PBMCs), taken 6 months after the transplant. The sequence was obtained from a human patient who received a combined kidney and bone marrow transplant. The graft donor may be the source of some T cells. The sequenced CDR3 bases are TGCAGCGTTGAATTAGGCGGGACTAGGGACTACGAG. Its protein is CSVELGGTRDYE. Given in full, the CDR3 is CSVELGGTRDYEQYF.